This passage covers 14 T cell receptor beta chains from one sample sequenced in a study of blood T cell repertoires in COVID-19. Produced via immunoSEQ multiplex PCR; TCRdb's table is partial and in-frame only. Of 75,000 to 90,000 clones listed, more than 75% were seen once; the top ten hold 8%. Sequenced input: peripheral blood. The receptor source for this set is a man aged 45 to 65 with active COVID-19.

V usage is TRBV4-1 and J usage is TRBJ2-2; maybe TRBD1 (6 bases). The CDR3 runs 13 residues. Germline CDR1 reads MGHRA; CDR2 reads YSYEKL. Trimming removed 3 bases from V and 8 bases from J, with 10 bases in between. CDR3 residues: CASSHPGVGELFF. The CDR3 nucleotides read TGCGCCAGCAGCCATCCAGGGGTAGGGGAGCTGTTTTTT.

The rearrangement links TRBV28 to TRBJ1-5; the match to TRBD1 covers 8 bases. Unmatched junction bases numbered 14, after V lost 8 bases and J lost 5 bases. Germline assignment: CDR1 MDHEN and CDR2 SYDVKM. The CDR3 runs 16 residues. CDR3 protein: CASRGTGHGWDQPQHF. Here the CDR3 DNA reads TGTGCCAGCCGAGGGACAGGACACGGGTGGGATCAGCCCCAGCATTTT.

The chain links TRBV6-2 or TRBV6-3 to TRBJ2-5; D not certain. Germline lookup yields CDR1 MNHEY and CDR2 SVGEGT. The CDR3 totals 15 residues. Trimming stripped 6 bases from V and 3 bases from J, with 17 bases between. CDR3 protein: CASSQIAEWEETQYF. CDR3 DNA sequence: TGTGCCAGCAGCCAAATAGCAGAATGGGAAGAGACCCAGTACTTC.

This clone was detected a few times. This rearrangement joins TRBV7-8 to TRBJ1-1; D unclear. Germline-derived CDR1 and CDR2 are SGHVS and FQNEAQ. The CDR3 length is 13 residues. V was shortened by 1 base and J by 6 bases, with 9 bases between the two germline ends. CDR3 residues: CASSLVPGPEAFF. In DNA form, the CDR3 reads TGTGCCAGCAGCTTAGTTCCAGGCCCTGAAGCTTTCTTT.

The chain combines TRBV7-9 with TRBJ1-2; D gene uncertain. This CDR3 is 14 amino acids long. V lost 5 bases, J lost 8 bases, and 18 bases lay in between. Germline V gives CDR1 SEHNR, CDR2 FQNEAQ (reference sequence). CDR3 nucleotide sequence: TGTGCCAGCAGCGTAGAGACTCCGGCCAGCGGCTACACCTTC. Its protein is CASSVETPASGYTF.

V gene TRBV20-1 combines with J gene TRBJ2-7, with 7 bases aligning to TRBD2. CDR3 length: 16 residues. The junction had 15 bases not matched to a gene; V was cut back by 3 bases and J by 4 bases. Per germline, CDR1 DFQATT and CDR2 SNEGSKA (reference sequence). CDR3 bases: TGCAGTGCTAGTAGTTTCGGTGGCGGGAGAGGATACGAGCAGTACTTC. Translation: CSASSFGGGRGYEQYF.

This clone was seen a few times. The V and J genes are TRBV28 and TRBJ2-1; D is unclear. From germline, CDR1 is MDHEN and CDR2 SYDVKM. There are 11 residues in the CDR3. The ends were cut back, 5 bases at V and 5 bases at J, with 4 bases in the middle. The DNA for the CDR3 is TGTGCCAGCAGTCGTCACAATGAGCAGTTCTTC. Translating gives CASSRHNEQFF.

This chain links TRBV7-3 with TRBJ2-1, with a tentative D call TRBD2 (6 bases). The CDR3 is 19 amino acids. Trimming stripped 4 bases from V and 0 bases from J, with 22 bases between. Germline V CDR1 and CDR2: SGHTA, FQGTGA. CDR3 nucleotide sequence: TGTGCCAGCAGCTCCTCGACTAGTCCGGTACCTGGCTCCTACAATGAGCAGTTCTTC. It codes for CASSSSTSPVPGSYNEQFF.

CDR3 DNA: TGTGCCAGCAGTTTAGCGGGGGGCATGGGCACAGATACGCAGTATTTT. Protein: CASSLAGGMGTDTQYF. The chain joins TRBV27 to TRBJ2-3; 8 nucleotides agree with TRBD2. This CDR3 has 16 amino acids. Germline lookup yields CDR1 MNHEY and CDR2 SMNVEV (reference sequence). V gave up 2 bases and J gave up 1 base; unmatched junction bases: 5.

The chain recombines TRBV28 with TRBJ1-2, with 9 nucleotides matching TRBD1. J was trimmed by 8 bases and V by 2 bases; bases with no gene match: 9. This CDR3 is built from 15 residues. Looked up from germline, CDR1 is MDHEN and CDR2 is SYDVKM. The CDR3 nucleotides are TGTGCCAGCAGTTTAATGGAGGGACAGGGTTACGGCTACACCTTC. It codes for CASSLMEGQGYGYTF.

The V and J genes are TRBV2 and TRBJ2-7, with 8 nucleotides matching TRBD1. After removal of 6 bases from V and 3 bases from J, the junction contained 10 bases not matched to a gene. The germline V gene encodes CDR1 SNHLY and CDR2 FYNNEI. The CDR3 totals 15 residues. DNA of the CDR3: TGTGCCAGCAGCGAAATAATGGACAGGGACTACGAGCAGTACTTC. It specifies CASSEIMDRDYEQYF. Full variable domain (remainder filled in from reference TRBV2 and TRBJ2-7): EPEVTQTPSHQVTQMGQEVILRCVPISNHLYFYWYRQILGQKVEFLVSFYNNEISEKSEIFDDQFSVERPDGSNFTLKIRSTKLEDSAMYFCASSEIMDRDYEQYFGPGTRLTVT.

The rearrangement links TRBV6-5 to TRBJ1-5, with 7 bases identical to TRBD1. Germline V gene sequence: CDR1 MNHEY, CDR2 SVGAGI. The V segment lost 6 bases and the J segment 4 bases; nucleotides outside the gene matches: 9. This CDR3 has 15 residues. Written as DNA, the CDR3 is TGTGCCAGCAGACGCGGACAGGACCCTAATCAGCCCCAGCATTTT. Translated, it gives CASRRGQDPNQPQHF.

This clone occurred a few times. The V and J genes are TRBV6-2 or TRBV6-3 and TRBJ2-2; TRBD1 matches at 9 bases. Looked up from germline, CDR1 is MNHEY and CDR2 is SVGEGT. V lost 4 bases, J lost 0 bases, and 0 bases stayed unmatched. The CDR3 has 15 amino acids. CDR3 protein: CASSWDRANTGELFF. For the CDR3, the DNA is TGTGCCAGCAGTTGGGACAGGGCGAACACCGGGGAGCTGTTTTTT.

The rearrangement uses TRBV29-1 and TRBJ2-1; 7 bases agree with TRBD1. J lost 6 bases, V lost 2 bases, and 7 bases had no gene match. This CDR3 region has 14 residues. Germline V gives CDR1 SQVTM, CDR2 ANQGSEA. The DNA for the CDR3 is TGCAGCGTTGAAAAGGGGGCGATGGGCAATGAGCAGTTCTTC. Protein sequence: CSVEKGAMGNEQFF.